These 29 T cell receptor beta chains were all obtained from the same sample, sequenced in a study of CD4 T cells in relation to SARS-CoV-2 and coronaviruses. Measured with immunoSEQ multiplex PCR; TCRdb has only the in-frame clones, and not every one. This sample carries 65,000 or so clones, about 94% of them seen once, and the ten largest clones take around 0.15%. CD4+ T cells from unexposed donors were obtained before the COVID-19 pandemic (2011-2018). Material for sequencing was naive CD4+ T cells from PBMCs. Subset in this sample: naive CD4+ T cells isolated by negative enrichment. These receptors originate from a human donor in good health.

V is TRBV19 and J is TRBJ1-2; 8 nucleotides match TRBD1. This CDR3 has 17 amino acids. After removal of 3 bases from V and 7 bases from J, the junction contained 16 bases not matched to a gene. Germline CDR1 is LNHDA and CDR2 is SQIVND (reference sequence). CDR3 region: CASSIYRGDGREFGYTF. The DNA of the CDR3 is TGTGCCAGTAGTATTTACAGGGGGGATGGGAGGGAGTTTGGCTACACCTTC.

This sequence joins TRBV10-1 and TRBJ2-5, with 7 bases lining up with TRBD1. The CDR3 loop spans 15 amino acids. Germline CDR1 reads WNHNN; CDR2 reads SYGVQD (reference sequence). Germline trimming cut 0 bases from V and 5 bases from J; bases unmatched to any gene: 6. The CDR3 protein is CASSESNRGRETQYF. In nucleotides, the CDR3 is TGCGCCAGCAGTGAGTCGAACAGGGGCAGGGAGACCCAGTACTTC.

This sequence joins TRBV6-6 and TRBJ2-1, with D unresolved. This CDR3 is 15 amino acids long. V dropped 0 bases and J dropped 4 bases, with 10 bases sitting between them. The germline V gene has CDR1 MNHNY and CDR2 SVGAGI (reference sequence). In DNA, the CDR3 is TGTGCCAGCAGTTACTCCGCGGACCTTTACAATGAGCAGTTCTTC. This gives the protein CASSYSADLYNEQFF.

This chain links TRBV5-1 with TRBJ2-1, with 7 positions matching TRBD1. In germline, CDR1 is SGHRS, CDR2 YFSETQ. Trimming cost V 4 bases and J 3 bases; bases outside gene matches: 13. This CDR3 region has 17 residues. This chain's CDR3 is CASSPQVGAGGYNEQFF. CDR3 coding DNA: TGCGCCAGCAGCCCGCAGGTAGGGGCAGGGGGCTACAATGAGCAGTTCTTC.

A word on this clone: The same CDR3 is also encoded by other DNA sequences in this sample. This sequence joins TRBV30 and TRBJ2-2, with 7 bases identical to TRBD2. The length of the CDR3 is 14 residues. Trimming took 3 bases from V and 6 from J; bases not matched to a gene: 7. Germline loops: CDR1 GTSNPN, CDR2 SVGIG (reference sequence). Here the CDR3 reads CAWSLGTTPGELFF. DNA of the CDR3: TGTGCCTGGAGCCTAGGGACTACACCCGGGGAGCTGTTTTTT. The full variable domain, rest sourced from reference TRBV30 and TRBJ2-2, is SQTIHQWPATLVQPVGSPLSLECTVEGTSNPNLYWYRQAAGRGLQLLFYSVGIGQISSEVPQNLSASRPQDRQFILSSKKLLLSDSGFYLCAWSLGTTPGELFFGEGSRLTVL.

V usage is TRBV20-1 and J usage is TRBJ2-5, with TRBD2 identical over 11 bases. The CDR3 runs to 14 residues. After removal of 3 bases from V and 5 bases from J, the junction contained 5 bases not matched to a gene. Germline-derived CDR1 and CDR2 are DFQATT and SNEGSKA (reference sequence). The CDR3 DNA reads as TGCAGTGCTAGTTATAGCGGGAGGGTTGAGACCCAGTACTTC. This encodes CSASYSGRVETQYF.

This chain connects TRBV30 to TRBJ2-5; D possibly matches TRBD1 or TRBD2 (5 bases each). V was cut by 4 bases and J by 7 bases, with 16 bases left in between. Germline V CDR1 and CDR2: GTSNPN, SVGIG (reference sequence). The CDR3 totals 13 residues. The CDR3 DNA is TGTGCCTGGACCGGGACCGCCGGTGGGACCCAGTACTTC. It translates to CAWTGTAGGTQYF.

This chain joins TRBV19 and TRBJ2-1, with 13 bases matching TRBD2. V was clipped by 1 base and J by 7 bases; unmatched bases: 4. Germline CDR1 reads LNHDA; CDR2 reads SQIVND (reference sequence). This CDR3 has 16 amino acids. The CDR3 loop is CASSIGVGLAGNEQFF. CDR3 nucleotide sequence: TGTGCCAGTAGTATAGGGGTGGGACTAGCGGGGAATGAGCAGTTCTTC.

This rearrangement joins TRBV18 to TRBJ2-7, with 8 bases lining up with TRBD1. The CDR3 extends over 14 amino acids. Germline-derived CDR1 and CDR2 are KGHSH and LQKENI. V dropped 3 bases and J dropped 3; count of bases not matched to a gene: 4. The CDR3 loop reads CASSPRDRYYEQYF. The DNA for the CDR3 is TGTGCCAGCTCACCCCGGGACAGGTACTACGAGCAGTACTTC.

The chain is built from TRBV27 and TRBJ2-7; D tentatively reads TRBD1 or TRBD2 (5 bases each). CDR1 is MNHEY and CDR2 is SMNVEV in the germline V gene (reference sequence). The CDR3 is made up of 11 amino acids. V was pared by 3 bases and J by 12 bases, with 12 bases between. CDR3 sequence reads: CASSFRWGRYF. In nucleotides, the CDR3 is TGTGCCAGCAGTTTTCGGTGGGGGAGGTACTTC.

V is TRBV6-5 and J is TRBJ1-5, with D uncertain. The V gene's germline CDR1 is MNHEY and CDR2 SVGAGI. The CDR3 has 14 amino acids. The ends were cut back, 8 bases at V and 0 bases at J, with 11 bases in the middle. CDR3 loop: CASRLGPSNQPQHF. The CDR3 DNA is TGTGCCAGCCGACTTGGACCTAGCAATCAGCCCCAGCATTTT.

The chain is built from TRBV10-3 and TRBJ2-5, with 9 bases matching TRBD2. CDR1 is ENHRY and CDR2 is SYGVKD in the germline V gene. With V trimmed by 0 bases and J by 0 bases, 5 bases remained unmatched. There are 17 residues in the CDR3. CDR3 DNA: TGTGCCATCAGTGAGTCCCTAACTAGCGGGTACCAAGAGACCCAGTACTTC. It codes for CAISESLTSGYQETQYF.

The chain combines TRBV5-1 with TRBJ2-3; 7 nucleotides agree with TRBD1. Germline V gene sequence: CDR1 SGHRS, CDR2 YFSETQ. The CDR3 is made up of 15 amino acids. V lost 1 base and J lost 8; bases outside the gene matches: 10. In DNA, the CDR3 is TGCGCCAGCAGCTTGCCGGGGACAGCCCTGGGTACGCAGTATTTT. Its translation: CASSLPGTALGTQYF. Based on the CDR3 plus reference TRBV5-1 and TRBJ2-3, the full variable domain is KAGVTQTPRYLIKTRGQQVTLSCSPISGHRSVSWYQQTPGQGLQFLFEYFSETQRNKGNFPGRFSGRQFSNSRSEMNVSTLELGDSALYLCASSLPGTALGTQYFGPGTRLTVL.

V usage is TRBV5-1 and J usage is TRBJ1-4, with D hard to call. Trimming removed 5 bases at V and 0 bases at J, with 8 bases between. The CDR3 is 14 amino acids. Germline CDR1 reads SGHRS; CDR2 reads YFSETQ. The CDR3 sequence is CASRQTATNEKLFF. The CDR3 nucleotides are TGCGCCAGCAGACAGACGGCAACTAATGAAAAACTGTTTTTT.

V and J are TRBV6-5 and TRBJ2-1, with 12 positions matching TRBD2. The V gene's germline CDR1 is MNHEY and CDR2 SVGAGI. The V segment lost 6 bases and the J segment 7 bases; nucleotides outside the gene matches: 7. The CDR3 spans 15 residues. CDR3 region: CASRRLAGAVNEQFF. The CDR3 DNA is TGTGCCAGCAGACGACTAGCGGGAGCAGTGAATGAGCAGTTCTTC.

This chain connects TRBV27 to TRBJ2-7, with D uncertain. This CDR3 has 14 amino acids. Germline V gives CDR1 MNHEY, CDR2 SMNVEV (reference sequence). The V and J ends lost 6 bases and 6 bases respectively, with 18 bases between them. CDR3 bases: TGTGCCAGCAGAACTTCGCTCCACTTGGGCGAGCAGTACTTC. Residues: CASRTSLHLGEQYF.

This chain joins TRBV7-6 and TRBJ2-1; TRBD1 or TRBD2 may be the D gene (6 bases each). CDR3 length: 18 residues. Germline V gene sequence: CDR1 SGHVS, CDR2 FNYEAQ. Trimming stripped 3 bases from V and 0 bases from J, with 18 bases between. CDR3 amino acids: CASSFQGGRMSSYNEQFF. The CDR3 coding sequence is TGTGCCAGCAGCTTTCAAGGGGGGCGGATGAGCTCCTACAATGAGCAGTTCTTC.

The chain combines TRBV5-1 with TRBJ2-7, with unresolved D. The V gene lost 0 bases and the J gene lost 7 bases, with 8 bases spanning the gap. CDR3 size: 12 residues. Germline V gene data show CDR1 as SGHRS and CDR2 as YFSETQ. The CDR3 DNA reads TGCGCCAGCAGCTTGGGGGCGAGGGAGCAGTACTTC. It is translated as CASSLGAREQYF.

The CDR3 DNA sequence: TGTGCCAGCAGTATTGGCGGGACTGCGAACACTGAAGCTTTCTTT. This translates into CASSIGGTANTEAFF. The genes are TRBV6-1 and TRBJ1-1; weak D call: TRBD1 (5 bases). CDR3 length: 15 residues. The germline V gene encodes CDR1 MNHNS and CDR2 SASEGT. V shed 5 bases and J shed 1 base, with 14 bases lying between them.

This sequence joins TRBV4-1 and TRBJ2-7; D call uncertain. Between the trimmed V and J ends, which lost 5 bases and 7 bases, there was a span of 18 bases. The CDR3 totals 14 residues. Germline assignment: CDR1 MGHRA and CDR2 YSYEKL. Here the CDR3 DNA reads TGCGCCAGCAGCGCACGGATCCTATTAGGGGAGCAGTACTTC. Protein sequence: CASSARILLGEQYF.

This chain uses TRBV3-1 (or the pseudogene TRBV3-2) with TRBJ1-2; tentatively, D is TRBD1 (6 bases). Deletions cut 4 bases from V and 7 bases from J, with 16 bases between. This CDR3 has 14 amino acids. Germline V gene sequence: CDR1 LGHDT, CDR2 YNNKEL (reference sequence). The CDR3 DNA is TGTGCCAGCAGCCGCCAAGGGGGGCAAGGTGGCTACACCTTC. As protein: CASSRQGGQGGYTF.

This clone has a single count. The chain has TRBV7-9 and TRBJ2-1; perhaps TRBD2 as D (6 bases). This CDR3 is 13 amino acids long. V lost 0 bases and J 7 bases, leaving 7 bases between the germline ends. Germline V gene data show CDR1 as SEHNR and CDR2 as FQNEAQ (reference sequence). For the CDR3, the DNA is TGTGCCAGCAGCTTAGCTGCGGGAAATGAGCAGTTCTTC. Its translation: CASSLAAGNEQFF.

Worth noting for this clone: Other nucleotide sequences from this sample produce the same CDR3. The rearrangement uses TRBV10-2 and TRBJ1-3; D unclear. This CDR3 has 18 residues. V was clipped by 5 bases and J by 0 bases, with 20 bases between them. Germline CDR1 reads WSHSY; CDR2 reads SAAADI. The CDR3 reads CASSQVSFRVGSGNTIYF. The CDR3 bases are TGCGCCAGCAGTCAGGTCTCCTTTAGGGTCGGCTCTGGAAACACCATATATTTT.

The chain has TRBV5-1 and TRBJ2-1; no reliable D call. The CDR3 sequence is 14 residues long. The germline gives CDR1 SGHRS, CDR2 YFSETQ. The germline V and J ends were trimmed by 2 bases and 3 bases, with 9 bases remaining between them. The CDR3 DNA reads TGCGCCAGCAGCTTATTGGAAAACTACAATGAGCAGTTCTTC. Its translation is CASSLLENYNEQFF.

The chain employs TRBV19 and TRBJ1-3; 8 nucleotides line up with TRBD1. The CDR3 length is 15 residues. The germline V gene encodes CDR1 LNHDA and CDR2 SQIVND (reference sequence). With V trimmed by 5 bases and J by 4 bases, 7 bases remained unmatched. In nucleotides, the CDR3 is TGTGCCAGTAGTCAAAGGACAGGGCTCGGAAACACCATATATTTT. Its protein product is CASSQRTGLGNTIYF.

CDR3 in amino acids: CASSPGTGSTGEQFF. As DNA, the CDR3 is TGTGCCAGCAGCCCCGGGACAGGGAGTACAGGGGAGCAGTTCTTC. This rearrangement joins TRBV6-4 to TRBJ2-1, with 9 positions matching TRBD1. Germline assignment: CDR1 MRHNA and CDR2 SNTAGT. Trimming at V came to 6 bases and at J to 10 bases, leaving 13 bases not matched to a gene. This CDR3 region has 15 residues.

The chain has TRBV6-6 and TRBJ2-2; 8 nucleotides align to TRBD2. CDR3 size: 15 residues. J gave up 6 bases and V 2 bases, and 5 bases lay outside the gene matches. The germline V gene has CDR1 MNHNY and CDR2 SVGAGI (reference sequence). The CDR3 region is CASSYTSGSSGELFF. CDR3 in DNA: TGTGCCAGCAGTTACACAAGCGGGAGTTCCGGGGAGCTGTTTTTT.

CDR3 loop: CASRVTGRDTEAFF. In nucleotides, the CDR3 is TGCGCCAGCAGGGTGACAGGGAGGGACACTGAAGCTTTCTTT. The V call is TRBV10-2, the J call TRBJ1-1; TRBD1 agrees at 7 bases. The V and J ends lost 6 bases and 3 bases, in that order; junction bases with no gene match: 7. This CDR3 has 14 amino acids. Germline CDR1 WSHSY, CDR2 SAAADI.

The V call is TRBV9, the J call TRBJ2-3; 13 nucleotides match TRBD2. Germline values: CDR1 SGDLS, CDR2 YYNGEE. V shed 4 bases, J shed 0 bases, and the junction held 8 bases outside the gene matches. This CDR3 contains 18 residues. CDR3 amino acids: CASSTGLAGAPSTDTQYF. CDR3 bases: TGTGCCAGCAGCACCGGACTAGCGGGAGCCCCGAGCACAGATACGCAGTATTTT.